The clone carrying this TCR beta chain has just one count. Its antigen is unidentified. The data stem from a study of PD-1 blockade in classical Hodgkin lymphoma. Time point noted: cycle 4 day 1 (C4D1), after five to seven weeks of nivolumab. Each patient experienced a relapse that followed autologous stem cell transplantation, and brentuximab vedotin exposure varied. Broader study findings: Complete responders showed a baseline diversity that resembled the diversity of newly diagnosed patients. Newly diagnosed patients reportedly trailed healthy donors in baseline TCR diversity.

Trimming took 3 bases from V and 8 from J, leaving 20 bases between them. This CDR3 comprises 15 residues. Looked up from germline, CDR1 is SGDLS and CDR2 is YYNGEE. TCRdb's copy holds only in-frame clones and misses some; the assay was immunoSEQ multiplex PCR. Of tens of thousands of clones in the sample, over 75% were seen once. This receptor was identified in a human donor with classical Hodgkin lymphoma. The chain has TRBV9 and TRBJ1-1; D may be TRBD1 (5 bases). The specimen was peripheral blood mononuclear cells (PBMCs), collected before the fourth cycle of nivolumab. In nucleotides, the CDR3 is TGTGCCAGCAGCGCCGGAGCGGGGCCGCTTTCCGAAGCTTTCTTT. Protein product: CASSAGAGPLSEAFF.